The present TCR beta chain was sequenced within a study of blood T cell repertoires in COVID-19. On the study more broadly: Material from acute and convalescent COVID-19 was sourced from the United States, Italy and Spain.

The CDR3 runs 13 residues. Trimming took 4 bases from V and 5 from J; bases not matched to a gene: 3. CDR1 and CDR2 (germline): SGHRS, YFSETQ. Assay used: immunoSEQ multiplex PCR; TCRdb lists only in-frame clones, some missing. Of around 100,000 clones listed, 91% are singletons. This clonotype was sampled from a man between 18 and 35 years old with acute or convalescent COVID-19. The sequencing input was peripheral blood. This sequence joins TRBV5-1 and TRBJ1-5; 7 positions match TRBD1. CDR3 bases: TGCGCCAGCAGCGATGACAGGGATCAGCCCCAGCATTTT. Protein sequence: CASSDDRDQPQHF.